The sample holds one count of the clone carrying this T cell receptor beta chain. CDR3 length equals 15 residues. The J segment lost 5 bases and the V segment lost 4 bases, leaving 7 bases of the junction unmatched. CDR1 is SGHTA, CDR2 FQGNSA, per germline. Generated by immunoSEQ multiplex PCR, the TCRdb table keeps only in-frame clones and is missing some. The sample lists about 83,000 clones, over 75% occurring once. This sample stems from a study of technical replicates of blood from a few donors. The TCR originated in a human donor in good health. V is TRBV7-2 and J is TRBJ2-2; the match to TRBD2 covers 7 bases. Sequenced sample: T cells isolated from PBMCs. CDR3 residues: CASSSPGLLTGELFF. DNA of the CDR3: TGTGCCAGCAGCTCCCCGGGACTACTGACCGGGGAGCTGTTTTTT.